These T cell receptor beta chains were read from a single sample in a study of cytomegalovirus exposure and HLA in healthy donors. Profiling relied on immunoSEQ multiplex PCR, and the TCRdb table lists in-frame clones only, not all of them. The sample lists 150,000 to 200,000 clones, roughly 80% occurring once. Sequenced material: PBMCs. The receptors shown here come from a girl between 10 and 17 years old in good health and CMV-seropositive. CDR3s include the opening cysteine and the closing phenylalanine or tryptophan. Each record gives: clone size, CDR3 length, J gene, V gene, D gene, CDR3 DNA, CDR3 protein. The D gene is left open where the match is weak. Size values are once, few and many counts, or a class for expanded clones, and some rows have none.

>.|14|TRBJ2-2|TRBV28|TRBD1
TGTGCCAGCAGTAACAGGGGCCTGGCCGGGGAGCTGTTTTTT
CASSNRGLAGELFF
>.|15|TRBJ2-3|TRBV11-3|TRBD2
TGTGCCAGCAGCCCCAGGGCTAGCGGGGAAGATACGCAGTATTTT
CASSPRASGEDTQYF
>.|16|TRBJ2-1|TRBV7-2|TRBD2
TGTGCCAGCAGCGCGTGGACTAGCGGGAGGATAACTGAGCAGTTCTTC
CASSAWTSGRITEQFF
>few|13|TRBJ1-4|TRBV7-8|TRBD1
TGTGCCAGCAGCGGACAGGCTTCTGAAAAACTGTTTTTT
CASSGQASEKLFF
>.|16|TRBJ2-7|TRBV29-1|TRBD1
TGCAGCGTTGAAACGAACCGGGACAGCTTCTCCTACGAGCAGTACTTC
CSVETNRDSFSYEQYF
>.|13|TRBJ1-2|TRBV27|TRBD1
TGTGCCAGCAGTTTGACAGGGAACTATGGCTACACCTTC
CASSLTGNYGYTF
>.|13|TRBJ2-2|TRBV30|.
TGTGCCTGGAGGTCTACAGGGTCCGGGGAGCTGTTTTTT
CAWRSTGSGELFF
>.|16|TRBJ1-5|TRBV19|.
TGTGCCAGTACCCTCGGGGGAGGGGAAGGCAATCAGCCCCAGCATTTT
CASTLGGGEGNQPQHF
>once|14|TRBJ2-3|TRBV5-5|.
TGTGCCAGCAGCTTATGGACTAGCACAGATACGCAGTATTTT
CASSLWTSTDTQYF
>.|14|TRBJ2-5|TRBV2|.
TGTGCCAGCAGTGAAGGGATTAGAGGGGAGACCCAGTACTTC
CASSEGIRGETQYF
>.|15|TRBJ1-4|TRBV4-3|TRBD1
TGCGCCAGCAGCCAAGATGGGGACAGCGGAGAAAAACTGTTTTTT
CASSQDGDSGEKLFF
>.|15|TRBJ1-5|TRBV2|.
TGTGCCAGCAGTGATCCCCAGGCCGGCAATCAGCCCCAGCATTTT
CASSDPQAGNQPQHF
>.|15|TRBJ2-7|TRBV9|TRBD2
TGTGCCAGCAGCGTCCAGGGGACTAGCGGGAGCGAGCAGTACTTC
CASSVQGTSGSEQYF
>.|13|TRBJ1-2|TRBV27|TRBD1
TGTGCCAGCAGTGAGGACAGGGGCTATGGCTACACCTTC
CASSEDRGYGYTF
>.|16|TRBJ2-7|TRBV4-3|TRBD1
TGCGCCAGCAGCCAGTACCGGGACAGGGGGACCTCCGAGCAGTACTTC
CASSQYRDRGTSEQYF
>.|15|TRBJ2-5|TRBV6-1|TRBD1
TGTGCCAGCACTTCGGGACAGGGGGAGGGAGAGACCCAGTACTTC
CASTSGQGEGETQYF
>few|15|TRBJ1-2|TRBV28|.
TGTGCCAGCAGTTACGAGTCAAATACTAACTATGGCTACACCTTC
CASSYESNTNYGYTF
>.|15|TRBJ1-4|TRBV15|.
TGTGCCACCAGCAGACAGGGGAACGGCGGTGAAAAACTGTTTTTT
CATSRQGNGGEKLFF
>.|18|TRBJ1-3|TRBV7-6|.
TGTGCCAGCAGCTTGGGCGGAAGAGGGGGAGCTGCTGGAAACACCATATATTTT
CASSLGGRGGAAGNTIYF
>.|17|TRBJ2-1|TRBV25-1|TRBD1
TGTGCCAGCAGTGCCTCCCCCGGGACAGAACATTACAATGAGCAGTTCTTC
CASSASPGTEHYNEQFF
>.|20|TRBJ2-2|TRBV4-1|TRBD1
TGCGCCAGCAGCCACGAAGGGACAGCAATACTAATGGAGAACACCGGGGAGCTGTTTTTT
CASSHEGTAILMENTGELFF
>.|15|TRBJ2-7|TRBV5-5|TRBD2
TGTGCCAGCAGCTTTCAACTAGCGGGAGCCTACGAGCAGTACTTC
CASSFQLAGAYEQYF
>.|13|TRBJ2-7|TRBV2|TRBD2
TGTGCCAGCTTGGGGACTACGGGTCACGAGCAGTACTTC
CASLGTTGHEQYF
>.|16|TRBJ2-7|TRBV9|TRBD1
TGTGCCAGCAGCGAGGGGGCCAGCCCTACCGAATACGAGCAGTACTTC
CASSEGASPTEYEQYF
>.|16|TRBJ2-7|TRBV4-1|TRBD2
TGCGCCAGCAGCCAAAGCACCGGGACTAGCGGTTACGAGCAGTACTTC
CASSQSTGTSGYEQYF
>.|15|TRBJ1-2|TRBV5-4|.
TGTGCCAGCAGCTCCGTCAGGGGACCTAACTATGGCTACACCTTC
CASSSVRGPNYGYTF
>.|19|TRBJ2-7|TRBV11-2|TRBD2
TGTGCCAGCAGGTCCTCCGGGGGGGAGCGGGGAGAGTCCCCCTACGAGCAGTACTTC
CASRSSGGERGESPYEQYF
>.|17|TRBJ2-3|TRBV4-3|.
TGCGCCAGCAGCCAGAGTGGAGCGGTGACGGGGACAGATACGCAGTATTTT
CASSQSGAVTGTDTQYF
>once|14|TRBJ1-1|TRBV4-2|.
TGTGCCAGCAGCCAAGAATTCGGTGTAGCTGAAGCTTTCTTT
CASSQEFGVAEAFF
>.|18|TRBJ2-1|TRBV5-8|TRBD2
TGTGCCAGCAGCTTGGGGGAGGGCTCCCTGGGGATTTACAATGAGCAGTTCTTC
CASSLGEGSLGIYNEQFF
>.|17|TRBJ2-7|TRBV27|TRBD1
TGTGCCAGCAGTTCACCACTCGGGACAGGGGGATCCTACGAGCAGTACTTC
CASSSPLGTGGSYEQYF
>.|15|TRBJ2-2|TRBV19|TRBD1
TGTGCCAGTAGCCTTACAGGGGGGAACACCGGGGAGCTGTTTTTT
CASSLTGGNTGELFF
>.|16|TRBJ2-2|TRBV28|TRBD1
TGTGCCAGCAGTTTATACCGGGACAGAGGCACCGGGGAGCTGTTTTTT
CASSLYRDRGTGELFF
>.|15|TRBJ1-2|TRBV28|TRBD1
TGTGCCAGCAGGAAACCGGGACAGGGAGGCTATGGCTACACCTTC
CASRKPGQGGYGYTF
>.|13|TRBJ1-1|TRBV5-4|.
TGTGCCAGCAGCTTGGCGGCAGGGATTGAAGCTTTCTTT
CASSLAAGIEAFF
>.|14|TRBJ2-1|TRBV28|TRBD2
TGTGCCACCTCGGGAGCGGGAGTTCGGGATGAGCAGTTCTTC
CATSGAGVRDEQFF
>.|18|TRBJ2-1|TRBV18|TRBD2
TGTGCCAGCTCACCCAGGACTAGCGGGGGAAGCTCCTACAATGAGCAGTTCTTC
CASSPRTSGGSSYNEQFF
>.|14|TRBJ1-1|TRBV19|.
TGTGCCAGTACCACCAGGGTGGCGAACACTGAAGCTTTCTTT
CASTTRVANTEAFF
>.|15|TRBJ1-1|TRBV4-1|TRBD1
TGCGCCAGCAGCCAACCCGGGACAGTGAACACTGAAGCTTTCTTT
CASSQPGTVNTEAFF
>once|13|TRBJ2-3|TRBV7-6|.
TGTGCCAGCAGCCCACAGGCACCAGATACGCAGTATTTT
CASSPQAPDTQYF
>.|14|TRBJ2-2|TRBV2|.
TGTGCCAGCAGTCCTCCCAGGGACACCGGGGAGCTGTTTTTT
CASSPPRDTGELFF
>.|16|TRBJ1-1|TRBV23-1|TRBD1
TGCGCCAGCACCCCACCCCGACAGGGAGGGAACACTGAAGCTTTCTTT
CASTPPRQGGNTEAFF
>once|13|TRBJ2-7|TRBV9|.
TGTGCCAGCAGCCCTGGGACATCTCTCGAGCAGTACTTC
CASSPGTSLEQYF
>.|15|TRBJ2-5|TRBV5-1|.
TGCGCCAGCAGCTTGGGTCTAGCGGTCAGGGGGACCCAGTACTTC
CASSLGLAVRGTQYF
>.|16|TRBJ2-3|TRBV9|TRBD2
TGTGCCAGCAGCGTAGCTCCTAGCGGGAGCACAGATACGCAGTATTTT
CASSVAPSGSTDTQYF
>.|17|TRBJ1-1|TRBV23-1|TRBD1
TGCGCCAGCAGTCAACCCGCGGGGGACAGGGGGTTCCCTGAAGCTTTCTTT
CASSQPAGDRGFPEAFF
>.|14|TRBJ2-7|TRBV6-5|.
TGTGCCAGCAGTTCCCGACAGGTGCGCTACGAGCAGTACTTC
CASSSRQVRYEQYF
>.|12|TRBJ2-7|TRBV29-1|.
TGCAGCGTTAAACAGGGTACCTACGAGCAGTACTTC
CSVKQGTYEQYF
>.|17|TRBJ2-1|TRBV7-2|.
TGTGCCAGCAGCCCCCTCCCGCGGGGAGTACATTACAATGAGCAGTTCTTC
CASSPLPRGVHYNEQFF
>.|11|TRBJ2-1|TRBV6-5|.
TGTGCCAGCAGTACGGAGGATGAGCAGTTCTTC
CASSTEDEQFF
>.|13|TRBJ1-1|TRBV7-3|.
TGTGCCAGCAGCTTAAATCGGAACACTGAAGCTTTCTTT
CASSLNRNTEAFF
>.|16|TRBJ2-3|TRBV28|.
TGTGCCAGCTATAGACCAGGGGCTTTTTTCACAGATACGCAGTATTTT
CASYRPGAFFTDTQYF
>few|15|TRBJ1-5|TRBV10-2|.
TGCGCCAGCAGTGAGTTGGCAGGCGGGTATCAGCCCCAGCATTTT
CASSELAGGYQPQHF
>.|15|TRBJ2-1|TRBV27|TRBD2
TGTGCCAGCGGCACACGACTAGCGGGAGTAAATGAGCAGTTCTTC
CASGTRLAGVNEQFF
>once|15|TRBJ2-7|TRBV5-1|TRBD1
TGCGCCAGCAGCAAAACCGGGACAGAATTCTACGAGCAGTACTTC
CASSKTGTEFYEQYF
>.|15|TRBJ2-2|TRBV5-3|TRBD1
TGTGCCAGAAGCCGTACAGGGGGCGATACCGGGGAGCTGTTTTTT
CARSRTGGDTGELFF
>.|11|TRBJ2-7|TRBV10-1|.
TGCGCCAGCGCAAACACCTACGAGCAGTACTTC
CASANTYEQYF
>.|15|TRBJ2-3|TRBV4-3|.
TGCGCCAGCAGCCAAGATAGGTTCAGGGCAGATACGCAGTATTTT
CASSQDRFRADTQYF
>.|17|TRBJ2-7|TRBV7-2|TRBD1
TGTGCCAGCAGCAACCCCACCCCAGGGACAGGGGCGGGCGAGCAGTACTTC
CASSNPTPGTGAGEQYF